Following are 4 T cell receptor beta chains from one sample sequenced in a study of blood T cell repertoires in COVID-19. Clones were read by immunoSEQ multiplex PCR, and TCRdb kept only the in-frame ones, dropping some. The table includes 300,000 to 400,000 clones, roughly 90% detected once. Material for sequencing was PBMCs or T cells enriched from blood (not recorded which). The receptors here all came from a woman between 25 and 40 years old with acute COVID-19.

The genes are TRBV6-5 and TRBJ1-6, with no clear D. CDR3 length: 14 amino acids. V lost 2 bases and J lost 3, with 5 bases in between. Germline CDR1 MNHEY, CDR2 SVGAGI. CDR3 DNA: TGTGCCAGCAGTTACGGAGTCTATAATTCACCCCTCCACTTT. It encodes CASSYGVYNSPLHF.

The chain uses TRBV4-3 and TRBJ1-4, with TRBD1 as a possible D gene (6 bases). Trimming removed 1 base from V and 2 bases from J, with 23 bases in between. The germline gives CDR1 LGHNA, CDR2 YSLEER. This CDR3 region has 20 residues. The CDR3 region is CASSQGGFSGGLLTNEKLFF. Written as DNA, the CDR3 is TGCGCCAGCAGCCAAGGAGGGTTTTCGGGGGGCCTACTCACTAATGAAAAACTGTTTTTT.

The chain uses TRBV5-6 and TRBJ2-7; the match to TRBD2 covers 12 bases. This CDR3 has 16 residues. Looked up from germline, CDR1 is SGHDT and CDR2 is YYEEEE. The trim removed 4 bases at V and 0 bases at J, leaving 5 bases unmatched. This chain's CDR3 is CASSPWTSGASYEQYF. The DNA of the CDR3 is TGTGCCAGCAGCCCATGGACTAGCGGGGCCTCCTACGAGCAGTACTTC.

This chain uses TRBV5-5 with TRBJ1-6, with a possible D match to TRBD1 (5 bases). Germline CDR1 is SGHKS and CDR2 is YYEKEE (reference sequence). Trimming removed 4 bases from V and 2 bases from J, with 13 bases in between. CDR3 length: 16 amino acids. CDR3 nucleotides: TGTGCCAGCAGCCAAAGGTACAGGCCCTATAATTCACCCCTCCACTTT. Translation: CASSQRYRPYNSPLHF.